This TCR beta chain was documented in a study of blood T cell repertoires in COVID-19 (dated by TCRdb to about 2020). Background on the whole study: The collaborator samples originated in the United States, Italy and Spain and spanned the acute and convalescent phases of COVID-19. The prospective study material was composed of cDNA or gDNA derived from T cells, B-cell-depleted T cells, or PBMCs. Subjects who had been exposed to COVID-19, were actively infected with it, or had recovered from it provided the deeply sampled blood TCRbeta repertoires that made up the dataset. A freely available public database, intended as a resource for researchers studying the immune response to SARS-CoV-2, is where the repertoires were released. The samples were drawn from two sources: the first 160 participants of the ongoing ImmuneRACE study, and fewer than 1,500 subjects contributed by 6 global collaborators. The sample metadata nearly always contained a de-identified subject ID, COVID-19 status, age in years and sex. HLA class I and class II types, where available, came from metadata supplied by the sample provider rather than from assay-based typing. Beyond this particular receptor, the publication reports: How much clinical and demographic metadata was included differed by source and by participant, and the metadata was provided uncurated.

In regard to this clone: Its target antigen remains unknown. One base away there is no much larger clone; base qualities are not given.

Trimming accounts for 1 base at V and 3 bases at J, while the number of junction bases matched to no gene is 11. The CDR3 goes from the cysteine to the phenylalanine over 17 residues. This entry keeps only the CDR3 DNA: 51 bases, framed from base 1. As encoded in the germline V gene (reference sequence), CDR1 is SEHNR while CDR2 is FQNEAQ. In the prospective study, participants were 18 to 89 years old, resided in about two dozen geographic areas of the United States, and were enrolled through a virtual design. Cohort assignment in the prospective study relied on participant-reported clinical history from a screening survey and a study questionnaire. Exposed participants had been in contact, within 2 weeks of entering the study, with a person who had a PCR-confirmed or clinician-diagnosed case of COVID-19. In the prospective study, mobile phlebotomists collected whole blood, serum and a nasopharyngeal or oropharyngeal swab from each participant. Prospective study participants could optionally give additional blood draws and questionnaires over a roughly two-month period. Blood samples from the prospective study were shipped frozen or at room temperature prior to DNA extraction.

TCRbeta CDR3 regions were amplified from genomic DNA by means of the immunoSEQ Assay, a bias-controlled multiplex PCR. The source study handled its data this way. The number of nucleated cells in each sample was estimated from the amplification of reference gene primers within the assay. Sequence reads were collapsed and filtered to measure the absolute abundance of every unique TCRbeta CDR3 rearrangement. Productive Simpson clonality was computed per sample as the square root of Simpson's diversity index over productive rearrangements. In its TCRdb copy, this immuneACCESS table keeps in-frame sequences only and misses some clones. Where compared with another copy, unresolved V genes explain less than half of these, and the others have no known cause. V and J calls plus clone size are reproduced from that table; the DNA served to infer D and trimming. This sample is represented by under 450,000 clones; approximately 93% of them were singletons. Jointly, the top ten make up 0.8% to 0.9% of the sample.

The receptor's source is a woman aged 40 to 55 who had been exposed to COVID-19. Sequencing was carried out using PBMCs or T cells enriched from blood (not recorded which). In this chain, TRBV7-9 is recombined with TRBJ1-2, and 7 junctional nucleotides match TRBD1. The CDR3 protein: CASSLELMTGSHYGYTF. The DNA sequence follows: TGTGCCAGCAGCTTAGAACTTATGACAGGGAGCCACTATGGCTACACCTTC.